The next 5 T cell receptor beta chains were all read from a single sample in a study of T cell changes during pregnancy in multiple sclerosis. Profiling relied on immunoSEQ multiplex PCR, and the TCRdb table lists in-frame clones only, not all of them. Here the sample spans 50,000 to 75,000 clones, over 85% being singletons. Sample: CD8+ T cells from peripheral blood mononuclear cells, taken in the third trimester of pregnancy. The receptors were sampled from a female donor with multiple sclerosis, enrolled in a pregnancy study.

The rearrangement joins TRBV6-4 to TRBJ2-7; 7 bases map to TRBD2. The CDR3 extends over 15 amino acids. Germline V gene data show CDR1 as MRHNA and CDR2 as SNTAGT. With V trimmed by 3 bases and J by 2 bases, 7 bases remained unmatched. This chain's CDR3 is CASSEFAGEPYEQYF. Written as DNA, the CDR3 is TGTGCCAGCAGTGAATTTGCGGGAGAACCCTACGAGCAGTACTTC.

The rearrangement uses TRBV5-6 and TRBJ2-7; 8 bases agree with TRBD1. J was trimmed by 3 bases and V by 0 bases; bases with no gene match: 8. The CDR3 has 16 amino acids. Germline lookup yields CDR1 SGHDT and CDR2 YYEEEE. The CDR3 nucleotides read TGTGCCAGCAGCTTGGTTTCAGGGGGCGGTATCTACGAGCAGTACTTC. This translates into CASSLVSGGGIYEQYF.

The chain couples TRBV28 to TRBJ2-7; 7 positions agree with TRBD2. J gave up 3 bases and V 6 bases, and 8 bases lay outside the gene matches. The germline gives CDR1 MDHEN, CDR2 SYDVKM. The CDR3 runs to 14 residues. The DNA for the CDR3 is TGTGCCAGCAGGCTAGCGGAAAGAGACTACGAGCAGTACTTC. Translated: CASRLAERDYEQYF.

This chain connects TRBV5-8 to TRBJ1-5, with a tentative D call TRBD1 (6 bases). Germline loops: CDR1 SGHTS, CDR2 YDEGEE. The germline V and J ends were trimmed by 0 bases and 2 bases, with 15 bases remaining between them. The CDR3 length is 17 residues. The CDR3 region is CASSLGQVGGGNQPQHF. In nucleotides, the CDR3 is TGTGCCAGCAGCTTGGGACAGGTTGGGGGGGGCAATCAGCCCCAGCATTTT.

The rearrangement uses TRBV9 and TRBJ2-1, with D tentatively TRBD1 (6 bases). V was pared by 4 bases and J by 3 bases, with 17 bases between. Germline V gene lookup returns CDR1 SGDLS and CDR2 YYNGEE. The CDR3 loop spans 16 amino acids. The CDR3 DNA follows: TGTGCCAGCAGCCCCATAGACAGGATCGGCTACAATGAGCAGTTCTTC. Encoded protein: CASSPIDRIGYNEQFF.